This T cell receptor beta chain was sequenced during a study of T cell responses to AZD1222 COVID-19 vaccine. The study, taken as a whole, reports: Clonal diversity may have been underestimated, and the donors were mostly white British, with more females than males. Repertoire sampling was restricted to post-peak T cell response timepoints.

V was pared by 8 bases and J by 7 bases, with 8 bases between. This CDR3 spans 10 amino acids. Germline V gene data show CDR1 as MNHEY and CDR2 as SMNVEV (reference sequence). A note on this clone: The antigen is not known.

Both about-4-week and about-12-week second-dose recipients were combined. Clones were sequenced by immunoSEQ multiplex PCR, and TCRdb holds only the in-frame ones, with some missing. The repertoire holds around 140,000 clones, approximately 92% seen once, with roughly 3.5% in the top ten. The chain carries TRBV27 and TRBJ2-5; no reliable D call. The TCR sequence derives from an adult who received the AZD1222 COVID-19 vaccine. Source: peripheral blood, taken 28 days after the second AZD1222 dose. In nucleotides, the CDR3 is TGTGCCAGCGGGGTTGGGACCCAGTACTTC. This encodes CASGVGTQYF.